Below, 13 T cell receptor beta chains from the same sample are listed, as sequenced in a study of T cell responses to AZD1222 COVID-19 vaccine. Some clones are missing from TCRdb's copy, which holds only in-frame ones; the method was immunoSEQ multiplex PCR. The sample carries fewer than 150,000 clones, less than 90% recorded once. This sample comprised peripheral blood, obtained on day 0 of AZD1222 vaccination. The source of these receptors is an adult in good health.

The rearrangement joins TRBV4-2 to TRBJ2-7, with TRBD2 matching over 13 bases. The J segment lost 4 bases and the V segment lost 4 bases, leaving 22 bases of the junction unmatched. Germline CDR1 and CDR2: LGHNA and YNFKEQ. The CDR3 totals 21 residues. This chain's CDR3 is CASSPEPFPGLAGDFNYEQYF. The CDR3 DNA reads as TGTGCCAGCAGCCCTGAACCCTTCCCTGGACTAGCGGGGGACTTTAATTACGAGCAGTACTTC.

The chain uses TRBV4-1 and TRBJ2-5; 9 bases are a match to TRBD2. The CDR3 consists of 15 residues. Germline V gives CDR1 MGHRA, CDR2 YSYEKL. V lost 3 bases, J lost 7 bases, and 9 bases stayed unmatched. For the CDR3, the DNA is TGCGCCAGCAGCCAGTCTGCGGGGGGGGGTGCGACCCAGTACTTC. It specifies CASSQSAGGGATQYF.

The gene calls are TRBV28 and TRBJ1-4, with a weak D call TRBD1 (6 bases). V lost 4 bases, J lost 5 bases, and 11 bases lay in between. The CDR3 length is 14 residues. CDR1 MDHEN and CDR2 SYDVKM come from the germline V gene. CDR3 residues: CASSSTGRNEKLFF. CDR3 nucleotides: TGTGCCAGCAGTTCTACAGGGAGAAATGAAAAACTGTTTTTT.

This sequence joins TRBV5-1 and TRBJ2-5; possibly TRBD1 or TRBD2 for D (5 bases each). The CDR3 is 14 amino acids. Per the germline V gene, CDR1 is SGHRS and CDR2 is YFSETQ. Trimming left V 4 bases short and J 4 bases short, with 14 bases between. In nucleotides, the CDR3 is TGCGCCAGCAGCCTATTTGGGGGAAGAGAGACCCAGTACTTC. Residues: CASSLFGGRETQYF.

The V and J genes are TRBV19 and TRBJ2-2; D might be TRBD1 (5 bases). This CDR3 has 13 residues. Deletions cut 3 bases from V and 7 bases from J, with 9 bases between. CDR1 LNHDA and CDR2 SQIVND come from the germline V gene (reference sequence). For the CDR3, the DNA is TGTGCCAGTAGTATCCCAGGGAACGGGGAGCTGTTTTTT. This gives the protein CASSIPGNGELFF.

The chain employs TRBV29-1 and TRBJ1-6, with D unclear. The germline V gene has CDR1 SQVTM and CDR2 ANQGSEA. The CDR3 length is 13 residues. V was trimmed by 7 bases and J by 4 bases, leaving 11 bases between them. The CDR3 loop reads CSASSSYNSPLHF. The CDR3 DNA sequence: TGCAGCGCTTCGTCAAGTTATAATTCACCCCTCCACTTT.

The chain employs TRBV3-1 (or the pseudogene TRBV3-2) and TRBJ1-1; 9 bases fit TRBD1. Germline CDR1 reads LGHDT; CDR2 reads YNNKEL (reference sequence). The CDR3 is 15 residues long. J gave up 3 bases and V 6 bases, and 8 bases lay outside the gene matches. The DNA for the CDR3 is TGTGCCAGCAGACTCGGACAGGGGCATGACACTGAAGCTTTCTTT. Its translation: CASRLGQGHDTEAFF.

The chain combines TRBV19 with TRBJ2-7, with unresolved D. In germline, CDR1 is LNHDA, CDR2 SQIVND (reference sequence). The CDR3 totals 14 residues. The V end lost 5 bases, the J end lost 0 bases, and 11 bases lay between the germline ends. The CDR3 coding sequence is TGTGCCAGTAGTCGCTCGGCCTACTCCTACGAGCAGTACTTC. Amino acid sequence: CASSRSAYSYEQYF.

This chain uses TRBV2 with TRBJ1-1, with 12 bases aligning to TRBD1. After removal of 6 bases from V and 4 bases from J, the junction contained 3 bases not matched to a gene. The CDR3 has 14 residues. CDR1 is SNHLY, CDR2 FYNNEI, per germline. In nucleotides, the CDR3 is TGTGCCAGCAGGGGACAGGGGGCGGGCACTGAAGCTTTCTTT. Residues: CASRGQGAGTEAFF.

The CDR3 loop reads CASRIPGEGPGYTF. CDR3 DNA: TGTGCCAGCAGAATACCGGGAGAGGGTCCTGGCTACACCTTC. The V and J genes are TRBV28 and TRBJ1-2; D is uncertain. This CDR3 is 14 amino acids long. Deletions cut 6 bases from V and 7 bases from J, with 18 bases between. Germline V lookup: CDR1 MDHEN, CDR2 SYDVKM.

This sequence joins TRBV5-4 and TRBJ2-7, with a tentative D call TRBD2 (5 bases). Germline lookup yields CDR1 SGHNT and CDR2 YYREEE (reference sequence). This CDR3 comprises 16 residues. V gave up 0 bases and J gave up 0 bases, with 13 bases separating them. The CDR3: CASSLGPADSSYEQYF. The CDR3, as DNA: TGTGCCAGCAGCTTGGGCCCAGCGGATAGCTCCTACGAGCAGTACTTC.

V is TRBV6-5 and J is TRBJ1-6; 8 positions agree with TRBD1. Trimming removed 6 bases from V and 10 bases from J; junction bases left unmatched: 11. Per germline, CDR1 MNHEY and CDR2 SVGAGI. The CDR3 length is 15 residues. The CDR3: CASSRIGQGTSPLHF. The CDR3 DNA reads TGTGCCAGCAGCCGGATAGGACAGGGTACCTCACCCCTCCACTTT.

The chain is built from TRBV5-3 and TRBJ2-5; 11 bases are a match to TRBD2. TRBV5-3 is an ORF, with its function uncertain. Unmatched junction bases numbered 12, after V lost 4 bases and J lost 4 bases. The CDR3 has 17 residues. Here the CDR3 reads CARSRLAGNWMGETQYF. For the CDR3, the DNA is TGTGCCAGAAGCCGACTAGCGGGGAATTGGATGGGAGAGACCCAGTACTTC.